The clone carrying this T cell receptor (beta chain) is medium-sized by share. Its antigen remains unknown. TCRdb passed the 5' RACE reads through MiXCR, listing each CDR3 protein once. The sample has approximately 250,000 distinct CDR3 sequences, about 16% seen once; the top ten hold 2.1%. The sample belongs to a study of T-cell memory formation after mild COVID-19. Study-wide findings and caveats: Researchers could not confirm that second-wave clones peaking on day 37 targeted SARS-CoV-2.

Specimen: PBMCs or a T cell subset sorted from them (not recorded which). The TCR originated in an adult woman who had mild COVID-19 (a few samples of this study predate the infection). Cell type and time point are not known.

CDR3: CASTTSGTGELFF. For the CDR3, the DNA is TGTGCCAGCACAACTAGCGGGACCGGGGAGCTGTTTTTT. The V call is TRBV6-5, the J call TRBJ2-2, with TRBD2 identical over 9 bases. V shed 7 bases, J shed 5 bases, and the junction held 2 bases outside the gene matches. The CDR3 consists of 13 residues. Germline assignment: CDR1 MNHEY and CDR2 SVGAGI.